These 8 T cell receptor beta chains came from one sample sequenced in a study of blood T cell repertoires in COVID-19. The data were produced by immunoSEQ multiplex PCR, yet TCRdb's version contains in-frame clones alone and is incomplete. The data hold approximately 85,000 clones, with over 80% observed a single time. The sample was peripheral blood. These receptors were taken from an older woman with active or convalescent COVID-19.

The chain combines TRBV6-7 with TRBJ1-6; 8 positions match TRBD1. TRBV6-7 is annotated as an ORF whose role is uncertain. The CDR3 sequence is 20 residues long. The J segment lost 8 bases and the V segment lost 2 bases, leaving 20 bases of the junction unmatched. CDR3 in DNA: TGTGCCAGCAGTTACCTCCGAGGACAGGGAATCCGCTCTGCGGATTCACCCCTCCACTTT. Protein sequence: CASSYLRGQGIRSADSPLHF.

This chain uses TRBV7-2 with TRBJ1-1, with 7 bases aligning to TRBD1. Germline trimming cut 3 bases from V and 4 bases from J; bases unmatched to any gene: 5. Germline assignment: CDR1 SGHTA and CDR2 FQGNSA. This CDR3 spans 14 amino acids. The chain's CDR3 is CASSFTGASTEAFF. The CDR3 DNA reads TGTGCCAGCAGCTTTACAGGGGCGAGCACTGAAGCTTTCTTT.

V gene TRBV6-1 combines with J gene TRBJ1-4; no firm D call. CDR3 length: 14 amino acids. V was pared by 2 bases and J by 4 bases, with 8 bases between. Germline V lookup: CDR1 MNHNS, CDR2 SASEGT. The CDR3 DNA reads as TGTGCCAGCAGTGAATATAGTTTTAATGAAAAACTGTTTTTT. As protein: CASSEYSFNEKLFF.

J is TRBJ1-6 and V is TRBV7-8; no definite D call. Between the trimmed V and J ends, which lost 5 bases and 7 bases, there was a span of 9 bases. Germline CDR1 reads SGHVS; CDR2 reads FQNEAQ. The CDR3 spans 13 residues. This CDR3 reads CASSPQQNSPLHF. In nucleotides, the CDR3 is TGTGCCAGCAGCCCGCAACAGAATTCACCCCTCCACTTT.

This clone was seen a handful of times. J is TRBJ2-1 and V is TRBV27; 12 positions agree with TRBD2. Germline V gene sequence: CDR1 MNHEY, CDR2 SMNVEV (reference sequence). The CDR3 consists of 16 residues. Losses at the gene ends were 5 bases for V and 3 bases for J; bases not matched to a gene: 5. The CDR3 reads CASSRTSGGLYNEQFF. CDR3 DNA: TGTGCCAGCAGTAGAACTAGCGGGGGGCTCTACAATGAGCAGTTCTTC.

This chain joins TRBV5-6 and TRBJ1-2, with 9 bases that match TRBD1. V lost 5 bases and J lost 7; bases outside the gene matches: 9. The CDR3 is 14 amino acids. Germline CDR1 and CDR2: SGHDT and YYEEEE. The DNA of the CDR3 is TGTGCCAGCAGTAAACAGGGGGCTGTCTTTGGCTACACCTTC. Encoded protein: CASSKQGAVFGYTF.

The rearrangement links TRBV3-1 (or the pseudogene TRBV3-2) to TRBJ2-2; the D is unclear. Germline V gives CDR1 LGHDT, CDR2 YNNKEL (reference sequence). The CDR3 covers 13 residues. Trimming shortened V by 2 bases and J by 5 bases, and 6 bases separated the two germline ends. CDR3 amino acids: CASSQIATGELFF. The DNA of the CDR3 is TGTGCCAGCAGCCAAATCGCGACCGGGGAGCTGTTTTTT.

With regard to this clone: Other DNA sequences in this sample translate to the same CDR3. The V gene is TRBV6-1, the J gene TRBJ1-1; a weak D match, TRBD1 (5 bases). The germline CDR1 and CDR2 sequences are MNHNS and SASEGT. There are 15 residues in the CDR3. V gave up 0 bases and J gave up 0 bases, with 8 bases separating them. CDR3 region: CASSEAGQVNTEAFF. DNA of the CDR3: TGTGCCAGCAGTGAAGCAGGACAAGTGAACACTGAAGCTTTCTTT.